The T cell receptor (beta chain) under discussion was sequenced for a study of CD8 T cells in Susac syndrome. Germline CDR1 is LGHNA and CDR2 is YNFKEQ. Unmatched junction bases numbered 10, after V lost 4 bases and J lost 7 bases. The CDR3 has 16 amino acids. Reverse transcription of roughly 0.5 to 1 ug RNA was performed with random hexamers. From the immunoSEQ multiplex PCR reads, TCRdb called clonotypes with MiXCR, one entry per CDR3 protein. The table has about 280,000 distinct CDR3 sequences, 70% to 90% seen once; the top ten hold over 0.09%. This clonotype has just one count. Sequencing input: CD8+ T cells from PBMCs. The receptor's source is a human donor with multiple sclerosis. This chain connects TRBV4-2 to TRBJ2-2, with 9 nucleotides matching TRBD1. The CDR3 sequence is CASSPPGTGIGGELFF. For the CDR3, the DNA is TGTGCCAGCAGCCCCCCCGGGACAGGGATTGGCGGGGAGCTGTTTTTT.